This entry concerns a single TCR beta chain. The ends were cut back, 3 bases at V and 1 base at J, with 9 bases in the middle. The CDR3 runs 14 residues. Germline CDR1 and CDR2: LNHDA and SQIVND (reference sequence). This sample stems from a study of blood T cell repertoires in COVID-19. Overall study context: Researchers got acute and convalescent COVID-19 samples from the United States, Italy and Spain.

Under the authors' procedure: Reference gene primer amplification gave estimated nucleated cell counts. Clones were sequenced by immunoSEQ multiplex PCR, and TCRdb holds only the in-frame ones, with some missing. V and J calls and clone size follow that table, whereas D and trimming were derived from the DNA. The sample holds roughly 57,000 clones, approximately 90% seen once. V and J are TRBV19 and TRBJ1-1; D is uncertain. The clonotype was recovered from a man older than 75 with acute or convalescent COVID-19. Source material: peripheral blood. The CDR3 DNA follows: TGTGCCAGTAGTATTCCGGAGGGGAACACTGAAGCTTTCTTT. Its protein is CASSIPEGNTEAFF.